Described below is a single T cell receptor beta chain sequence and its context. Its specificity is unknown. Participating donors were healthy, HIV-negative adults free of recent acute infections or vaccinations. The data derive from a study of shared clonotypes between healthy human individuals. Study information: The study drew on two women and three men aged 18 to 49 as donors.

Sequencing was performed with immunoSEQ multiplex PCR; in TCRdb, only in-frame clones are kept and a portion is missing. The data contain more than 2 million clones, 95% of them singletons. Findings of the study overall: Rarefaction analysis demonstrated incomplete sorted-subset sequencing notwithstanding large depth. Clonotype sharing levels among donors were expected to vary with sequencing depth.

V lost 6 bases, J lost 4 bases, and 4 bases stayed unmatched. The CDR3 is made up of 14 amino acids. Germline CDR1 MNHNY, CDR2 SVGAGI (reference sequence). The chain links TRBV6-6 to TRBJ2-7; 12 nucleotides align to TRBD2. The sample comprised naive CD4+ T cells sorted from blood. Subset indicated: CD45RA+ positively selected. This TCR derives from a man aged 18 to 29 in good health. In DNA form, the CDR3 reads TGTGCCAGCAGGACTAGCGGGAGATCATACGAGCAGTACTTC. It specifies CASRTSGRSYEQYF.